Each of the 18 T cell receptor beta chains below was sequenced from the same sample in a study of cytomegalovirus exposure and HLA in healthy donors. The PCR was carried out with 60 Vbeta primers and 13 Jbeta primers. This table comes from immunoSEQ multiplex PCR, and its TCRdb copy is limited to in-frame clones, with some not included. The sample lists 150,000 to 200,000 clones, approximately 70% occurring once. Sequencing was carried out using PBMCs. These receptors came from a man aged 35-49 years in good health and CMV-seropositive.

This chain joins TRBV5-6 and TRBJ2-7; 12 positions match TRBD2. V dropped 5 bases and J dropped 7; count of bases not matched to a gene: 7. The CDR3 is 14 residues long. From germline, CDR1 is SGHDT and CDR2 YYEEEE. The CDR3 sequence: CASSLTLAGGEQYF. The DNA of the CDR3 is TGTGCCAGCAGTTTGACACTAGCGGGGGGAGAGCAGTACTTC.

The chain recombines TRBV4-2 with TRBJ1-3; D possibly corresponds to TRBD1 (6 bases). V was trimmed by 1 base and J by 4 bases, leaving 14 bases between them. The CDR3 runs 16 residues. In germline, CDR1 is LGHNA, CDR2 YNFKEQ. CDR3 in amino acids: CASSQGGQRQGNTIYF. For the CDR3, the DNA is TGTGCCAGCAGCCAAGGTGGACAGCGGCAAGGAAACACCATATATTTT.

V usage is TRBV6-5 and J usage is TRBJ1-2; D gene unclear. CDR3 size: 14 residues. The germline gives CDR1 MNHEY, CDR2 SVGAGI. V lost 0 bases and J 5 bases, leaving 10 bases between the germline ends. In DNA form, the CDR3 reads TGTGCCAGCAGTTACTCAACAAAAGATTATGGCTACACCTTC. As protein: CASSYSTKDYGYTF.

The rearrangement links TRBV6-5 to TRBJ2-7, with 8 bases fitting TRBD1. The trim removed 0 bases at V and 6 bases at J, leaving 1 base unmatched. There are 13 residues in the CDR3. The V gene's germline CDR1 is MNHEY and CDR2 SVGAGI. The CDR3 nucleotides read TGTGCCAGCAGTTACTCGACAGGGGTCGAGCAGTACTTC. As protein: CASSYSTGVEQYF.

The rearrangement joins TRBV27 to TRBJ2-2; D is ambiguous. V shed 4 bases and J shed 6 bases, with 6 bases lying between them. CDR3 length equals 12 residues. In germline, CDR1 is MNHEY, CDR2 SMNVEV (reference sequence). In nucleotides, the CDR3 is TGTGCCAGCAGTTCGTATGCCGGGGAGCTGTTTTTT. Translation gives CASSSYAGELFF.

This chain connects TRBV6-5 to TRBJ1-1; D unclear. This CDR3 spans 15 amino acids. V was pared by 4 bases and J by 1 base, with 13 bases between. Germline values: CDR1 MNHEY, CDR2 SVGAGI. As DNA, the CDR3 is TGTGCCAGCAGTTTACAGTTGTCAGGGAACACTGAAGCTTTCTTT. Encoded protein: CASSLQLSGNTEAFF.

The rearrangement links TRBV5-1 to TRBJ2-7; no clear D gene. Germline V CDR1 and CDR2: SGHRS, YFSETQ. Trimming pared 5 bases from V and 0 bases from J, leaving 9 bases between. The CDR3 sequence is 13 residues long. The DNA for the CDR3 is TGCGCCAGCAGTGACACGTCCTCCTACGAGCAGTACTTC. It is translated as CASSDTSSYEQYF.

The rearrangement uses TRBV7-9 and TRBJ1-1; 7 bases agree with TRBD1. Trimming at V came to 5 bases and at J to 8 bases, leaving 14 bases not matched to a gene. CDR1 is SEHNR and CDR2 is FQNEAQ in the germline V gene (reference sequence). The CDR3 contains 15 residues. CDR3 DNA: TGTGCCAGCAGCCCCCCCGGACTATTAGGGGGCGAAGCTTTCTTT. The encoded protein is CASSPPGLLGGEAFF.

The V and J genes are TRBV25-1 and TRBJ1-3, with 7 bases aligning to TRBD1. The J segment lost 1 base and the V segment lost 5 bases, leaving 5 bases of the junction unmatched. The CDR3 totals 15 residues. Germline CDR1 and CDR2: MGHDK and SYGVNS. DNA for the CDR3: TGTGCCAGCAGTCCCACAGGGGCGTCTGGAAACACCATATATTTT. Encoded protein: CASSPTGASGNTIYF.

There are a few counts of this clone. The genes are TRBV23-1 and TRBJ1-2; D unclear. TRBV23-1 is sorted into the ORF group, with uncertain function. This CDR3 has 13 residues. Trimming took off 7 bases at V and 4 bases at J, with 13 bases between the two ends. The CDR3 sequence is CASTGPPGYGYTF. The CDR3 DNA follows: TGCGCCAGCACTGGTCCGCCGGGCTATGGCTACACCTTC.

As regards this clone: Different DNA sequences within this sample yield the same CDR3. The rearrangement links TRBV7-9 to TRBJ1-5; possible D gene TRBD1, 5 bases. The CDR3 has 13 amino acids. Germline CDR1 is SEHNR and CDR2 is FQNEAQ (reference sequence). Trimming cost V 1 base and J 5 bases, with 6 bases left between them. This CDR3 is CASSLEGDQPQHF. The CDR3 DNA sequence: TGTGCCAGCAGCTTAGAAGGGGATCAGCCCCAGCATTTT.

The chain has TRBV6-5 and TRBJ2-1; D possibly corresponds to TRBD1 (5 bases). Germline V lookup: CDR1 MNHEY, CDR2 SVGAGI. With 2 bases removed from V and 7 bases from J, the gap between germline ends came to 9 bases. This CDR3 has 13 amino acids. The CDR3 bases are TGTGCCAGCAGTTACCTTCAGGGAAATGAGCAGTTCTTC. Residues: CASSYLQGNEQFF.

This clone was counted only a few times. The chain employs TRBV13 and TRBJ1-1; tentative D call: TRBD1 (6 bases). Germline CDR1 PRHDT, CDR2 FYEKMQ (reference sequence). The V end lost 0 bases, the J end lost 5 bases, and 7 bases lay between the germline ends. The length of the CDR3 is 13 residues. CDR3 in amino acids: CASSLGQGTEAFF. The CDR3 nucleotides read TGTGCCAGCAGCTTAGGGCAGGGGACTGAAGCTTTCTTT.

The chain recombines TRBV29-1 with TRBJ2-7, with D unresolved. Germline CDR1 and CDR2: SQVTM and ANQGSEA. The CDR3 consists of 12 residues. Trimming took 4 bases from V and 2 from J, leaving 9 bases between them. This CDR3 reads CSVGSGAYEQYF. For the CDR3, the DNA is TGCAGCGTTGGCTCCGGAGCCTACGAGCAGTACTTC.

This clone appeared a single time. The chain combines TRBV6-5 with TRBJ2-1, with 8 bases matching TRBD2. CDR1 MNHEY and CDR2 SVGAGI come from the germline V gene. CDR3 length: 11 amino acids. V lost 8 bases to trimming and J lost 13 bases; unmatched junction nucleotides: 7. CDR3 in amino acids: CASQRGGSQFF. In DNA, the CDR3 is TGTGCCAGCCAACGGGGGGGTAGTCAGTTCTTC.

This chain links TRBV6-5 with TRBJ2-3; D is uncertain. The ends were cut back, 6 bases at V and 4 bases at J, with 11 bases in the middle. The CDR3 sequence is 13 residues long. The germline V gene has CDR1 MNHEY and CDR2 SVGAGI. CDR3 DNA sequence: TGTGCCAGCAGCCTTGGGCCCTCAGATACGCAGTATTTT. Protein product: CASSLGPSDTQYF.

The genes are TRBV10-3 and TRBJ2-7; D perhaps matches TRBD2 (6 bases). V was pared by 6 bases and J by 5 bases, with 14 bases between. The CDR3 runs to 13 residues. Germline lookup yields CDR1 ENHRY and CDR2 SYGVKD. CDR3 loop: CAISSSVADEQYF. CDR3 nucleotides: TGTGCCATCAGCTCTAGCGTCGCTGACGAGCAGTACTTC.

The chain employs TRBV2 and TRBJ1-2, with 8 bases that match TRBD1. Trimming at V came to 7 bases and at J to 4 bases, leaving 5 bases not matched to a gene. The CDR3 is 13 residues long. Looked up from germline, CDR1 is SNHLY and CDR2 is FYNNEI. The CDR3 is CASTSGGSYGYTF. The DNA for the CDR3 is TGTGCCAGCACCTCAGGGGGCAGCTATGGCTACACCTTC.